There are many counts of the clone carrying this T cell receptor beta chain. Trimming left V 0 bases short and J 0 bases short, with 12 bases between. Germline-derived CDR1 and CDR2 are ENHRY and SYGVKD. This CDR3 contains 17 residues. Unique molecular identifiers tagged every individual TCR cDNA molecule. TCRdb reanalysed the 5' RACE reads using MiXCR and keeps one entry per CDR3 protein. This table has some 47,000 distinct CDR3 sequences, approximately 7.6% appearing once. As to time point: sample taken at primary tumor resection. Whole RNA was taken from tumor, nontumor lung or frozen PBMC; it was then sequenced unsorted. The data are from a study of spatial heterogeneity in lung cancer.

The origin of this receptor is a female donor with early-stage non-small cell lung cancer. Source: PBMCs, taken at surgery. V usage is TRBV10-3 and J usage is TRBJ1-3; D is unclear. The CDR3, as DNA: TGTGCCATCAGTGAGTCAAGGAACCACTTCTCTGGAAACACCATATATTTT. It codes for CAISESRNHFSGNTIYF.